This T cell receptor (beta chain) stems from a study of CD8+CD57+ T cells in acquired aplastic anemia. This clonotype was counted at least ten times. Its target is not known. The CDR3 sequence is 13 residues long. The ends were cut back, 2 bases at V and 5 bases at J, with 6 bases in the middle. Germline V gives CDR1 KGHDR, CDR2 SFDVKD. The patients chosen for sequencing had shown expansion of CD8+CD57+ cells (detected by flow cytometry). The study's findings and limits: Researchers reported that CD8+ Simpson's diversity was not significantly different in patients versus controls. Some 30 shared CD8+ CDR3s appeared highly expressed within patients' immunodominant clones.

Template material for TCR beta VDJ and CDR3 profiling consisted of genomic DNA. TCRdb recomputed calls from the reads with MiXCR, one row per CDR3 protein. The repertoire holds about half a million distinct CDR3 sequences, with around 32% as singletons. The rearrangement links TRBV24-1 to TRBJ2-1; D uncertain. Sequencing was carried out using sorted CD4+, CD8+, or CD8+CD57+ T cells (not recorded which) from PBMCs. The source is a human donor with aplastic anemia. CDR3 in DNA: TGTGCCACCAGTGATTCTGTCAACAATGAGCAGTTCTTC. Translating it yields CATSDSVNNEQFF.